This T cell receptor (beta chain) is drawn from a study of long-term antiretroviral therapy in people with HIV. Study at large: Of all samples, the earliest predate the 2015 immediate-ART recommendation by about a decade. The study, taken as a whole, reports: The study found that diversity rose after ART but stayed below transplant donor controls. Clones expanded before ART dominated the repertoire at all time points.

Treatment of all HIV participants took place in the United States. The CDR3 is 20 residues long. V trimming: 0 bases; J trimming: 0 bases; junction bases outside the gene matches: 10. Germline V gene lookup returns CDR1 LGHNA and CDR2 YNFKEQ. Researchers ran immunoSEQ v3.0 at survey level. This table comes from immunoSEQ multiplex PCR, and its TCRdb copy is limited to in-frame clones, with some not included. This table has approximately 15,000 clones, approximately 90% appearing once. Worth noting for this clone: What it recognizes is unknown.

The chain combines TRBV4-2 with TRBJ2-1, with 11 bases identical to TRBD2. The sequence was obtained from a man aged 50-60 years with HIV. Sample: unsorted PBMCs, taken 6.9 years after starting antiretroviral therapy. This chain's CDR3 is CASSQEGILAGVGSYNEQFF. CDR3 bases: TGTGCCAGCAGCCAAGAAGGAATACTAGCGGGAGTCGGCTCCTACAATGAGCAGTTCTTC.